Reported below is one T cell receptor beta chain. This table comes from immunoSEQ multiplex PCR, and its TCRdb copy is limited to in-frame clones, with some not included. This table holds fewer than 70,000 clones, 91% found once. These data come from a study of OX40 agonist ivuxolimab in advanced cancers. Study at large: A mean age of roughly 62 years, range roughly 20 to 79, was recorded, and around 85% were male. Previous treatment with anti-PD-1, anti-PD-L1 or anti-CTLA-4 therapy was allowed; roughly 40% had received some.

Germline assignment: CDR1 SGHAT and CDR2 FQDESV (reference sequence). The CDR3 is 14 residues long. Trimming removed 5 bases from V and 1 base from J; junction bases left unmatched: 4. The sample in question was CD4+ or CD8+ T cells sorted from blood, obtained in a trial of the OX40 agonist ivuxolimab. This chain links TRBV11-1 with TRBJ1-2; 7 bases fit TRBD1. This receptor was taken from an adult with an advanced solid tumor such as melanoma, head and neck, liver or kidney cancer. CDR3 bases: TGTGCCAGCAGCCCCGACAGGGTTAACTATGGCTACACCTTC. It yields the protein CASSPDRVNYGYTF. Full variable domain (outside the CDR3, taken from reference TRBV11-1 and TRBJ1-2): EAEVAQSPRYKITEKSQAVAFWCDPISGHATLYWYRQILGQGPELLVQFQDESVVDDSQLPKDRFSAERLKGVDSTLKIQPAELGDSAMYLCASSPDRVNYGYTFGSGTRLTVV.